Below, one T cell receptor (beta chain) is given with its context. These data come from a study of T cell changes during pregnancy in multiple sclerosis. TCRdb's table, derived via immunoSEQ multiplex PCR, lists solely in-frame clones and lacks some. The table includes around 45,000 clones, about nine tenths detected once. The starting material was CD4+ T cells from peripheral blood mononuclear cells, obtained in the third trimester of pregnancy. This TCR derives from a female donor with multiple sclerosis, enrolled in a pregnancy study.

The CDR3 is CASSPTRQGEHEQFF. The CDR3 DNA reads as TGTGCCAGCTCACCAACTCGGCAGGGGGAGCATGAGCAGTTCTTC. The chain couples TRBV18 to TRBJ2-1; 7 bases fit TRBD1. J gave up 8 bases and V 2 bases, and 9 bases lay outside the gene matches. From germline, CDR1 is KGHSH and CDR2 LQKENI. This CDR3 region has 15 residues.